Below are 25 T cell receptor beta chains sequenced from a single sample in a study of OX40 agonist ivuxolimab in advanced cancers. Sequencing used immunoSEQ multiplex PCR; TCRdb keeps in-frame clones, though not all of them. In the table there are approximately 67,000 clones, around 83% of which are singletons. The specimen was CD4+ or CD8+ T cells sorted from blood, collected in a trial of the OX40 agonist ivuxolimab. These receptors all come from an adult with an advanced solid tumor such as melanoma, head and neck, liver or kidney cancer.

This chain links TRBV6-5 with TRBJ2-5; tentative D call: TRBD1 (6 bases). Gene TRBJ2-7 matches the end of the DNA better, so the J call may be wrong. In germline, CDR1 is MNHEY, CDR2 SVGAGI. This CDR3 region has 14 residues. The CDR3 protein is CASSRNRVEDEQYF. As DNA, the CDR3 is TGTGCCAGCAGCCGTAACAGGGTAGAAGACGAGCAGTACTTC.

The rearrangement uses TRBV7-9 and TRBJ2-5; 10 nucleotides align to TRBD2. J gave up 3 bases and V 1 base, and 2 bases lay outside the gene matches. The CDR3 has 15 amino acids. Germline CDR1 is SEHNR and CDR2 is FQNEAQ (reference sequence). CDR3 bases: TGTGCCAGCAGCTTAGGGACTAGCGGAAAAGAGACCCAGTACTTC. This encodes CASSLGTSGKETQYF.

This rearrangement joins TRBV25-1 to TRBJ1-4; D unclear. Between the trimmed V and J ends, which lost 6 bases and 5 bases, there was a span of 4 bases. Germline CDR1 MGHDK, CDR2 SYGVNS. The CDR3 consists of 11 residues. The DNA for the CDR3 is TGTGCCAGCAGGGAAAATGAAAAACTGTTTTTT. It yields the protein CASRENEKLFF. The full variable domain, completed using reference TRBV25-1 and TRBJ1-4, is EADIYQTPRYLVIGTGKKITLECSQTMGHDKMYWYQQDPGMELHLIHYSYGVNSTEKGDLSSESTVSRIRTEHFPLTLESARPSHTSQYLCASRENEKLFFGSGTQLSVL.

The CDR3 protein is CASSLEAGTEAFF. CDR3 bases: TGTGCCAGCAGCTTAGAGGCAGGCACTGAAGCTTTCTTT. V and J are TRBV11-2 and TRBJ1-1, with unresolved D. The CDR3 contains 13 residues. Germline loops: CDR1 SGHAT, CDR2 FQNNGV. V dropped 0 bases and J dropped 4 bases, with 6 bases sitting between them.

This clone came up a few times. DNA of the CDR3: TGTGCCAGCAGCCCCTATTGGTACTCCTACGAGCAGTACTTC. Amino acids: CASSPYWYSYEQYF. This rearrangement joins TRBV7-8 to TRBJ2-7; D is uncertain. Trimming removed 5 bases from V and 0 bases from J, with 11 bases in between. The germline V gene encodes CDR1 SGHVS and CDR2 FQNEAQ. CDR3 length: 14 residues.

This clone was observed a single time. V is TRBV6-5 and J is TRBJ1-1; D is undetermined. Looked up from germline, CDR1 is MNHEY and CDR2 is SVGAGI. The germline V and J ends were trimmed by 2 bases and 2 bases, with 9 bases remaining between them. The CDR3 loop spans 14 amino acids. The CDR3 coding sequence is TGTGCCAGCAGTTACCTTCGAGAAAACACTGAAGCTTTCTTT. It yields the protein CASSYLRENTEAFF.

The V gene is TRBV10-3, the J gene TRBJ1-1; tentative D call: TRBD1 (6 bases). Germline CDR1 reads ENHRY; CDR2 reads SYGVKD. Trimming removed 3 bases from V and 1 base from J, with 12 bases in between. This CDR3 has 15 residues. The CDR3 is CAISDPGGGNTEAFF. The DNA of the CDR3 is TGTGCCATCAGTGACCCGGGAGGGGGGAACACTGAAGCTTTCTTT.

The V gene is TRBV5-1, the J gene TRBJ1-1; D might be TRBD1 (5 bases). CDR3 size: 14 residues. V was pared by 4 bases and J by 0 bases, with 10 bases between. Per germline, CDR1 SGHRS and CDR2 YFSETQ. CDR3 coding DNA: TGCGCCAGCAGCCCGGACACTCTGAACACTGAAGCTTTCTTT. This codes for CASSPDTLNTEAFF.

This clone has only one observation. The chain has TRBV9 and TRBJ2-3; 10 bases map to TRBD2. V lost 2 bases to trimming and J lost 4 bases; unmatched junction nucleotides: 7. The CDR3 loop spans 16 amino acids. Germline CDR1 and CDR2: SGDLS and YYNGEE. The CDR3 DNA reads TGTGCCAGCAGCGTCCGGTCTAGCGGGAGTGCAGATACGCAGTATTTT. It encodes CASSVRSSGSADTQYF.

The chain couples TRBV10-1 to TRBJ2-7, with 10 bases fitting TRBD2. Germline V gene data show CDR1 as WNHNN and CDR2 as SYGVQD (reference sequence). The CDR3 covers 13 residues. After removal of 8 bases from V and 3 bases from J, the junction contained 4 bases not matched to a gene. CDR3 protein: CASSSSGSYEQYF. CDR3 DNA: TGCGCCAGCTCCTCTAGCGGGAGCTACGAGCAGTACTTC.

The chain links TRBV6-1 to TRBJ1-1; perhaps TRBD1 as D (5 bases). The V end was cut by 6 bases, the J end by 2 bases, with 7 bases between. From germline, CDR1 is MNHNS and CDR2 SASEGT. The CDR3 sequence is 12 residues long. The CDR3 coding sequence is TGTGCCAGCAGGGGGCAAAACACTGAAGCTTTCTTT. This translates into CASRGQNTEAFF.

This clone was found a few times. J is TRBJ2-7 and V is TRBV5-1; D possibly corresponds to TRBD1 (6 bases). V dropped 0 bases and J dropped 3 bases, with 16 bases sitting between them. The CDR3 length is 16 residues. Germline V gene data show CDR1 as SGHRS and CDR2 as YFSETQ. DNA of the CDR3: TGCGCCAGCAGCTTGGCCGTCGCTGGGGGCGACTACGAGCAGTACTTC. This sequence encodes CASSLAVAGGDYEQYF.

The chain combines TRBV10-3 with TRBJ1-1; perhaps TRBD1 as D (5 bases). Germline CDR1 reads ENHRY; CDR2 reads SYGVKD. CDR3 length: 11 residues. Trimming cost V 8 bases and J 4 bases, with 8 bases left between them. CDR3 sequence (DNA): TGTGCCATCCAGGGATTCACTGAAGCTTTCTTT. This sequence encodes CAIQGFTEAFF.

CDR3 coding DNA: TGTGCCAGCAGCTTATCATCCGGTTTTGAAGCTTTCTTT. It yields the protein CASSLSSGFEAFF. The V gene is TRBV7-6, the J gene TRBJ1-1; D is unresolved. Germline loops: CDR1 SGHVS, CDR2 FNYEAQ. V was clipped by 2 bases and J by 7 bases, with 11 bases between them. This CDR3 comprises 13 residues.

V gene TRBV5-6 combines with J gene TRBJ1-3; D may be TRBD1 (5 bases). CDR1 and CDR2 (germline): SGHDT, YYEEEE. CDR3 size: 14 residues. The ends were cut back, 1 base at V and 4 bases at J, with 9 bases in the middle. CDR3 residues: CASSLSGSGNTIYF. CDR3 bases: TGTGCCAGCAGCTTGTCAGGGTCCGGAAACACCATATATTTT.

V gene TRBV7-7 combines with J gene TRBJ2-3, with TRBD2 matching over 7 bases. The length of the CDR3 is 14 residues. The junction had 2 bases not matched to a gene; V was cut back by 3 bases and J by 2 bases. CDR1 SSHAT and CDR2 FNYEAQ come from the germline V gene (reference sequence). The CDR3 region has the DNA TGTGCCAGCAGCTTGGCGGGAGTCACAGATACGCAGTATTTT. This codes for CASSLAGVTDTQYF.

The V and J genes are TRBV2 and TRBJ2-7; 12 bases map to TRBD2. Germline CDR1 and CDR2: SNHLY and FYNNEI. Unmatched junction bases numbered 4, after V lost 7 bases and J lost 3 bases. There are 14 residues in the CDR3. The CDR3 here is CASNTGLAGYEQYF. CDR3 bases: TGTGCCAGCAATACGGGACTAGCGGGCTACGAGCAGTACTTC.

The chain links TRBV15 to TRBJ1-4; 7 positions agree with TRBD1. From germline, CDR1 is LNHNV and CDR2 YYDKDF (reference sequence). V shed 5 bases, J shed 8 bases, and the junction held 11 bases outside the gene matches. There are 15 residues in the CDR3. The CDR3 protein is CATSESGGQAEKLFF. CDR3 nucleotides: TGTGCCACCAGCGAATCGGGAGGACAGGCAGAAAAACTGTTTTTT. The full variable domain, with the rest looked up from reference TRBV15 and TRBJ1-4, is DAMVIQNPRYQVTQFGKPVTLSCSQTLNHNVMYWYQQKSSQAPKLLFHYYDKDFNNEADTPDNFQSRRPNTSFCFLDIRSPGLGDTAMYLCATSESGGQAEKLFFGSGTQLSVL.

In its sample, this clone was seen a few times. The CDR3 protein is CASSIRGYGYTF. The CDR3 bases are TGTGCCAGTAGTATCAGGGGCTATGGCTACACCTTC. The V call is TRBV19, the J call TRBJ1-2; possibly TRBD1 for D (6 bases). Per the germline V gene, CDR1 is LNHDA and CDR2 is SQIVND (reference sequence). Trimming stripped 3 bases from V and 4 bases from J, with 6 bases between. The CDR3 has 12 amino acids.

V gene TRBV7-8 combines with J gene TRBJ2-7; maybe TRBD2 (6 bases). With 4 bases removed from V and 3 bases from J, the gap between germline ends came to 16 bases. The CDR3 length is 15 residues. CDR1 SGHVS and CDR2 FQNEAQ come from the germline V gene. The CDR3 loop reads CASSSGGSALYEQYF. The CDR3 nucleotides are TGTGCCAGCAGCTCAGGAGGGTCGGCTCTCTACGAGCAGTACTTC.

This chain joins TRBV7-2 and TRBJ2-5; 10 bases match TRBD1. The ends lost 2 bases at V and 7 bases at J; junction bases unmatched: 4. The CDR3 extends over 14 amino acids. Germline CDR1 is SGHTA and CDR2 is FQGNSA. CDR3 amino acids: CASSLLGQGGTQYF. The DNA of the CDR3 is TGTGCCAGCAGCTTACTAGGACAGGGGGGGACCCAGTACTTC. Drawing the rest from reference TRBV7-2 and TRBJ2-5, the complete variable domain is GAGVSQSPSNKVTEKGKDVELRCDPISGHTALYWYRQSLGQGLEFLIYFQGNSAPDKSGLPSDRFSAERTGGSVSTLTIQRTQQEDSAVYLCASSLLGQGGTQYFGPGTRLLVL.

V gene TRBV30 combines with J gene TRBJ2-5; D gene ambiguous. The V end was cut by 1 base, the J end by 4 bases, with 10 bases between. The CDR3 is 13 residues long. From germline, CDR1 is GTSNPN and CDR2 SVGIG (reference sequence). The CDR3, as DNA: TGTGCCTGGAGTGGTCAGGAACTAGAGACCCAGTACTTC. This codes for CAWSGQELETQYF.

The V call is TRBV7-6, the J call TRBJ1-1; D perhaps matches TRBD1 (5 bases). CDR1 and CDR2 from the germline V gene are SGHVS and FNYEAQ. V was trimmed by 5 bases and J by 3 bases, leaving 10 bases between them. The CDR3 extends over 13 amino acids. CDR3 DNA: TGTGCCAGCAGCATACAGGCTTACACTGAAGCTTTCTTT. Protein: CASSIQAYTEAFF.

The count of this clone is one. The chain is built from TRBV5-3 and TRBJ2-7, with 9 bases lining up with TRBD1. TRBV5-3 is an ORF for which the function is uncertain. V dropped 3 bases and J dropped 7; count of bases not matched to a gene: 5. The CDR3 runs to 13 residues. The DNA of the CDR3 is TGTGCCAGAAGCTCCCTGACAGGGGGAGAGCAGTACTTC. It yields the protein CARSSLTGGEQYF.

This chain connects TRBV19 to TRBJ2-5; no clear D gene. Deletions cut 5 bases from V and 2 bases from J, with 9 bases between. This CDR3 spans 13 amino acids. Germline CDR1 LNHDA, CDR2 SQIVND (reference sequence). The CDR3 DNA reads as TGTGCCAGTAGTGATCAGATACAAGAGACCCAGTACTTC. Amino acid sequence: CASSDQIQETQYF.